The entry that follows covers one TCR beta chain sequence. This specimen belongs to a study of blood T cell repertoires in COVID-19. At the level of the study: The study drew acute and convalescent COVID-19 samples from the United States, Italy and Spain. T cells, B-cell-depleted T cells, or PBMCs supplied cDNA or gDNA.

Authors' data handling: For nucleated cells, counts were estimated from reference gene primer amplification. Generated by immunoSEQ multiplex PCR, the TCRdb table keeps only in-frame clones and is missing some. V, J and clone size reflect that table, while D and trimming were determined from the DNA. Among roughly 280,000 clones, 75% to 90% were seen once, and the ten largest hold roughly 2%. Germline CDR1 and CDR2: SGHNT and YYREEE (reference sequence). V was clipped by 0 bases and J by 6 bases; unmatched bases: 5. CDR3 length: 15 amino acids. Input material: peripheral blood. The source of this sequence is a man aged 30 to 39 with active or convalescent COVID-19. This sequence joins TRBV5-4 and TRBJ1-2; TRBD1 aligns across 10 bases. The CDR3 reads CASSLVTGGEDGYTF. The CDR3 nucleotides read TGTGCCAGCAGCTTGGTGACAGGGGGCGAGGATGGCTACACCTTC.